The rows below give T cell receptor beta chains drawn from one sample of a study of cytomegalovirus exposure and HLA in healthy donors. Profiled with immunoSEQ multiplex PCR; TCRdb holds only in-frame clones, not every one. The sample yields some 130,000 clones, less than 95% seen once. Sequencing used PBMCs. These receptors all come from a man between 18 and 29 years old in good health and CMV-seropositive. The CDR3 runs from the conserved cysteine through the conserved F or W. A D gene is named only where the DNA matches it firmly. Size is omitted from some rows. Given values are once, few, many or a class for expanded clones.

size	V	J	D	DNA	CDR3
-	TRBV27	TRBJ2-7	-	TGTGCCAGCAGTTTGGGGGACTCGGCCTCCTACGAGCAGTACTTC	CASSLGDSASYEQYF
-	TRBV7-8	TRBJ2-3	-	TGTGCCAGCAGCTTACCGGTAGCCGGAGGAAGGGATACGCAGTATTTT	CASSLPVAGGRDTQYF
-	TRBV11-2	TRBJ1-6	-	TGTGCCAGCAGCTTACTTGAGGGCTCTCCGCTAACTTCACCCCTCCACTTT	CASSLLEGSPLTSPLHF
-	TRBV10-3	TRBJ2-7	TRBD2	TGTGCCATCAGTGAAATAGCGGGAGGGTACGAGCAGTACTTC	CAISEIAGGYEQYF
-	TRBV29-1	TRBJ2-1	TRBD1	TGCAGCGTACGGGACAGGGATTTTGATGAGCAGTTCTTC	CSVRDRDFDEQFF
once	TRBV5-6	TRBJ1-2	TRBD1	TGTGCCAGCAGCTTGGCCGGGACAGGGGAGGGCAATGGCTACACCTTC	CASSLAGTGEGNGYTF
-	TRBV13	TRBJ2-7	-	TGTGCCAGCAGCTTAAAGGGGCCACTGGCCTACGAGCAGTACTTC	CASSLKGPLAYEQYF
once	TRBV7-2	TRBJ1-1	TRBD1	TGTGCCAGCAGCTTTGGGACAGGGACTGAAGCTTTCTTT	CASSFGTGTEAFF
once	TRBV27	TRBJ1-5	TRBD1	TGTGCCAGCAGTCGTTACAGGGGCAGACGGGAGCCCCAGCATTTT	CASSRYRGRREPQHF
-	TRBV2	TRBJ2-3	TRBD2	TGTGCCAGCAGTGTGGGGGGGAAAGATACGCAGTATTTT	CASSVGGKDTQYF
-	TRBV6-1	TRBJ1-2	TRBD1	TGTGCCAGCAGTGAGATGCCACAGGGGAACTATGGCTACACCTTC	CASSEMPQGNYGYTF
-	TRBV4-2	TRBJ1-3	-	TGTGCCAGCAGGAACCCCGACTTATCTGGAAACACCATATATTTT	CASRNPDLSGNTIYF
-	TRBV6-1	TRBJ2-5	TRBD1	TGTGCCAGCAGTGAAGGGGCCAGGGGGTGGCAAGAGACCCAGTACTTC	CASSEGARGWQETQYF
-	TRBV29-1	TRBJ1-3	-	TGCAGCGTTGGAGGATTCGGCTCTGGAAACACCATATATTTT	CSVGGFGSGNTIYF
once	TRBV7-2	TRBJ1-2	-	TGTGCCAGCAGCTTAGCCATATGGGCAACAGCCATTCGTGTTGCCTTC	CASSLAIWATAIRVAF
-	TRBV2	TRBJ1-1	TRBD1	TGTGCCAGCAGTAAGACAGGGGGCGGAGGCACTGAAGCTTTCTTT	CASSKTGGGGTEAFF
few	TRBV5-1	TRBJ2-3	-	TGCGCCAGCAGCTTGGGAGACTTCACAGATACGCAGTATTTT	CASSLGDFTDTQYF
-	TRBV5-1	TRBJ2-3	-	TGCGCCAGCAGCTTGGTCGGGGACTTGAGTGATACGCAGTATTTT	CASSLVGDLSDTQYF
-	TRBV10-3	TRBJ2-3	TRBD2	TGTGCCATCAGAGCGGGACTAGCGGTTTCAGATACGCAGTATTTT	CAIRAGLAVSDTQYF
-	TRBV6-6	TRBJ2-5	-	TGTGCCAGCAGCCGGCGCCGGGGTCTCCAGGAGACCCAGTACTTC	CASSRRRGLQETQYF
once	TRBV9	TRBJ2-1	TRBD1	TGTGCCAGCAGCGACCGGACAGGGGAGAATGAGCAGTTCTTC	CASSDRTGENEQFF
-	TRBV28	TRBJ2-3	TRBD2	TGTGCCAGCAGTTTTAGTCAGGGACTAGATCTAAGGGCCACAGATACGCAGTATTTT	CASSFSQGLDLRATDTQYF
-	TRBV18	TRBJ1-1	-	TGTGCCAGCACAACCACAGACACTGAAGCTTTCTTT	CASTTTDTEAFF
-	TRBV5-6	TRBJ2-7	-	TGTGCCAGCAGCTTGGGCGTTTCCTACGAGCAGTACTTC	CASSLGVSYEQYF
-	TRBV2	TRBJ1-5	-	TGTGCCAGCAAGAGGGATAGCAATCAGCCCCAGCATTTT	CASKRDSNQPQHF
-	TRBV28	TRBJ2-1	TRBD2	TGTGCCAGCAGCCGAACTAGCGGATACTACAATGAGCAGTTCTTC	CASSRTSGYYNEQFF
-	TRBV2	TRBJ2-7	-	TGTGCCAGCAGTTACACGCCATCCTACGAGCAGTACTTC	CASSYTPSYEQYF
-	TRBV7-9	TRBJ2-1	-	TGTGCCAGCAGCCAGACAGGAGACTATTACAATGAGCAGTTCTTC	CASSQTGDYYNEQFF
-	TRBV2	TRBJ2-7	-	TGTGCCAGCAGTGACGGGTACGAGCAGTACTTC	CASSDGYEQYF
-	TRBV2	TRBJ2-7	TRBD2	TGTGCCAGCGGGACTAGCGGGAGTTACGAGCAGTACTTC	CASGTSGSYEQYF
-	TRBV2	TRBJ2-5	TRBD2	TGTGCCAGCAGGGCCCCTAGCGGGAGTCGACAAGAGACCCAGTACTTC	CASRAPSGSRQETQYF
-	TRBV5-1	TRBJ2-7	TRBD2	TGCGCCAGCAGCGCGGGAGACCTATCCTACGAGCAGTACTTC	CASSAGDLSYEQYF
-	TRBV15	TRBJ2-7	-	TGTGCCACCAGCAGAGAATCCGGCGGATCCTACGAGCAGTACTTC	CATSRESGGSYEQYF
-	TRBV11-3	TRBJ1-3	-	TGTGCCAGCAGCTTAGGGGAGCATGGCACCATATATTTT	CASSLGEHGTIYF
-	TRBV14	TRBJ1-2	TRBD1	TGTGCCAGCAGCTTGATCGGGACAGGGCTTGTAAGCTACACCTTC	CASSLIGTGLVSYTF
-	TRBV23-1	TRBJ1-1	TRBD1	TGCGCCAGCAGCCAGATGAAACGGACAGGGTCGAACACTGAAGCTTTCTTT	CASSQMKRTGSNTEAFF
-	TRBV18	TRBJ1-5	-	TGTGCCAGCTCACTGGGAGCAGGGGAGGGGTCCGGGGGCCAGCATTTT	CASSLGAGEGSGGQHF
-	TRBV28	TRBJ2-5	-	TGTGCCAGCAGCCGATTCGGGGGGCCTGGAGAGACCCAGTACTTC	CASSRFGGPGETQYF
-	TRBV2	TRBJ2-2	TRBD2	TGTGCCAGCATGAGGGGAGCGGGAGGGCCGAACGGGGAGCTGTTTTTT	CASMRGAGGPNGELFF
-	TRBV6-5	TRBJ2-3	-	TGTGCCAGCAGTCAGTGGCAGGGATCCGATACGCAGTATTTT	CASSQWQGSDTQYF
-	TRBV27	TRBJ2-7	TRBD1	TGTGCCAGCAGTTTAACTTTTACGAGACAGGGTGAAACAAACGAGCAGTACTTC	CASSLTFTRQGETNEQYF
-	TRBV5-1	TRBJ2-7	-	TGCGCCAGCAGCTCCGCCAGCAGGACTCTTACTACCGAGCAGTACTTC	CASSSASRTLTTEQYF
-	TRBV7-9	TRBJ1-5	-	TGTGCCAGCAGCTTATCAGGGGATCAGCCCCAGCATTTT	CASSLSGDQPQHF
once	TRBV11-2	TRBJ1-5	-	TGTGCCAGCAGCACGGCGGGTAGCAATCAGCCCCAGCATTTT	CASSTAGSNQPQHF
-	TRBV6-5	TRBJ2-5	TRBD1	TGTGCCAGCAGTGAGACAGGGTTGGAGACCCAGTACTTC	CASSETGLETQYF
-	TRBV10-3	TRBJ1-3	TRBD1	TGTGCCACGACAGGGGCCCCTGGAAACACCATATATTTT	CATTGAPGNTIYF
-	TRBV5-1	TRBJ2-5	-	TGCGCCAGCAGCTTCTCAGGAAAAGAGACCCAGTACTTC	CASSFSGKETQYF
-	TRBV5-4	TRBJ2-1	-	TGTGCCAGCAGCTTGGTCCCCCAGGGTGAGCAGTTCTTC	CASSLVPQGEQFF
-	TRBV18	TRBJ2-2	TRBD1	TGTGCCAGCTCACCACCAGGGGGCCGGAGCGGGGAGCTGTTTTTT	CASSPPGGRSGELFF
-	TRBV21-1	TRBJ2-3	-	TGTGCCACCTGGTGTAGCGGGAACTCTAGCACAGATACGCAGTATTTT	CATWCSGNSSTDTQYF
-	TRBV7-2	TRBJ1-2	TRBD1	TGTGCCAGCAGCCTAGACAGGGGTAGTTTTCATGGCTACACCTTC	CASSLDRGSFHGYTF
-	TRBV6-5	TRBJ2-3	-	TGTGCCAGAGTACACACAGATACGCAGTATTTT	CARVHTDTQYF
-	TRBV15	TRBJ2-7	-	TGTGCCACCAGCAGAGGATCTGCAAACAGGGACGAGCAGTACTTC	CATSRGSANRDEQYF
once	TRBV5-4	TRBJ2-3	-	TGTGCCAGCAGCTTGTTGGGGAGAGGAACAGATACGCAGTATTTT	CASSLLGRGTDTQYF